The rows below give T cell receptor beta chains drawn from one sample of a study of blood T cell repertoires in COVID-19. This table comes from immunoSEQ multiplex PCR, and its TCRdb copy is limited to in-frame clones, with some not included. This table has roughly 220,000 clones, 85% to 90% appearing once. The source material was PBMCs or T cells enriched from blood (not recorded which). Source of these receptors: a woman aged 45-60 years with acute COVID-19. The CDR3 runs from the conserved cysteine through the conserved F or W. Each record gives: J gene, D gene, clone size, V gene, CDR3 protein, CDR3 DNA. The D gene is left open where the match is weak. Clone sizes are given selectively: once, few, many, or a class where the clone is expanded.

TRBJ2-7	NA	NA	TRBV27	CASSLGGMPYEQYF	TGTGCCAGCAGTTTGGGAGGAATGCCCTACGAGCAGTACTTC
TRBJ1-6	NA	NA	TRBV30	CAWSGLNNSPLHF	TGTGCCTGGTCGGGACTGAATAATTCACCCCTCCACTTT
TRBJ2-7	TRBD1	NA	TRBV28	CASSLWDRGHEQYF	TGTGCCAGCAGTTTATGGGACAGGGGTCACGAGCAGTACTTC
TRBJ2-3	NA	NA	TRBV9	CASSPGQSRADTQYF	TGTGCCAGCAGCCCCGGACAGTCGAGGGCAGATACGCAGTATTTT
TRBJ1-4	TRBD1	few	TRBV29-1	CSVAGGGFSEKLFF	TGCAGCGTTGCAGGGGGTGGATTCAGTGAAAAACTGTTTTTT
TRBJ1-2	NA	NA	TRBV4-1	CASSQEIGAPGGYTF	TGCGCCAGCAGCCAAGAAATAGGGGCACCCGGTGGCTACACCTTC
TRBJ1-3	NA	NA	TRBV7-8	CASSRAGAVSGNTIYF	TGTGCCAGCAGCCGAGCGGGGGCAGTCTCTGGAAACACCATATATTTT
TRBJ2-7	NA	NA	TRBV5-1	CASSLTGNYEQYF	TGCGCCAGCAGCTTGACAGGGAACTACGAGCAGTACTTC
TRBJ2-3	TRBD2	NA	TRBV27	CASRFSGSSTDTQYF	TGTGCCAGCAGATTTAGCGGGAGCAGCACAGATACGCAGTATTTT
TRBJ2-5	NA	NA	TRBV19	CASSAGLETQYF	TGTGCCAGTAGTGCAGGCCTTGAGACCCAGTACTTC
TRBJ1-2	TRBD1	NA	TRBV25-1	CASSDSRQGLYGYTF	TGTGCCAGCAGTGATTCCCGACAGGGGCTGTATGGCTACACCTTC
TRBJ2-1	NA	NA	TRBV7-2	CASSRGLTPNEQFF	TGTGCCAGCAGCCGGGGACTCACCCCCAATGAGCAGTTCTTC
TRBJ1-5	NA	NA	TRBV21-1	CASGLTSNQPQHF	TGTGCCAGCGGTCTTACAAGCAATCAGCCCCAGCATTTT
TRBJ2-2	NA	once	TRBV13	CASRPTGMAAGELFF	TGTGCCAGCAGACCGACCGGGATGGCGGCCGGGGAGCTGTTTTTT
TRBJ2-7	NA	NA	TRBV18	CASSPRADSSYEQYF	TGTGCCAGCTCACCACGTGCGGATTCTTCCTACGAGCAGTACTTC
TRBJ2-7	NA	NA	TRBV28	CASSSPPGSREQYF	TGTGCCAGCAGTTCCCCCCCAGGGTCTCGCGAGCAGTACTTC
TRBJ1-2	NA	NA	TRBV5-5	CASSLVPPGRARDGYTF	TGTGCCAGCAGCTTGGTACCTCCGGGCAGGGCTCGAGATGGCTACACCTTC
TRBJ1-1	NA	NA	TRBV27	CASSARGTEAFF	TGTGCCAGCAGCGCCCGGGGCACTGAAGCTTTCTTT
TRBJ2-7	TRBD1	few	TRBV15	CATSRDLDRDEQYF	TGTGCCACCAGCAGAGACCTCGACAGGGACGAGCAGTACTTC
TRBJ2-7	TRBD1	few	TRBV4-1	CASSTRTGLNSYEQYF	TGCGCCAGCAGCACAAGGACAGGGTTGAACTCCTACGAGCAGTACTTC
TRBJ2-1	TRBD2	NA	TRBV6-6	CASSHPGTINNEQFF	TGTGCCAGCAGCCACCCCGGGACTATCAACAATGAGCAGTTCTTC
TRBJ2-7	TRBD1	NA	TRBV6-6	CASSTGQGTGEQYF	TGTGCCAGCAGCACCGGACAGGGGACGGGAGAGCAGTACTTC
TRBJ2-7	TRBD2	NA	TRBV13	CASSFSGRGAYEQYF	TGTGCCAGCAGCTTTAGCGGGAGAGGGGCCTACGAGCAGTACTTC
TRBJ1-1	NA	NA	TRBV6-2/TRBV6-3	CASSYGGDWNTEAFF	TGTGCCAGCAGTTACGGCGGGGACTGGAACACTGAAGCTTTCTTT
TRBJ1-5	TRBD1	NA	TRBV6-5	CASTDRGQSNQPQHF	TGTGCCAGCACGGACAGGGGGCAAAGCAATCAGCCCCAGCATTTT
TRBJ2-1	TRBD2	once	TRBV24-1	CATSGSGSSYNEQFF	TGTGCCACCAGTGGTAGCGGGAGCTCCTACAATGAGCAGTTCTTC
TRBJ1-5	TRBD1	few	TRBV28	CASSLQGRNQPQHF	TGTGCCAGCAGCCTACAGGGGAGAAATCAGCCCCAGCATTTT
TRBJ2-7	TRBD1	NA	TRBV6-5	CASRTGTGGSYEQYF	TGTGCCAGCAGGACCGGGACAGGGGGCTCCTACGAGCAGTACTTC
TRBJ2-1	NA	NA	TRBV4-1	CASTAGTEQFF	TGCGCCAGCACGGCGGGAACTGAGCAGTTCTTC
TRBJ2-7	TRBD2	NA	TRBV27	CASSPSGRAGEQYF	TGTGCCAGCAGTCCTAGCGGGAGGGCCGGCGAGCAGTACTTC
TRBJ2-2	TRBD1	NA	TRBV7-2	CASSPGTGVTGELFF	TGTGCCAGCAGCCCCGGGACAGGGGTCACCGGGGAGCTGTTTTTT
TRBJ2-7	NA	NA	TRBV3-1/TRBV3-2	CASSQGEAAQYF	TGTGCCAGCAGCCAAGGAGAGGCCGCCCAGTACTTC
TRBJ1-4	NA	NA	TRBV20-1	CSATRNEKLFF	TGCAGTGCTACCCGTAATGAAAAACTGTTTTTT